This T cell receptor (beta chain) was recorded in a study of shared clonotypes between healthy human individuals. Findings of the study overall: The sharing of roughly 5% of naive CD4 clonotypes was seen across a few donors.

In the study's own analysis: Owing to the provision of junction-only sequences devoid of quality scores by immunoSEQ, filtering differed. Assay: immunoSEQ multiplex PCR; the TCRdb copy retains only in-frame clones and omits some. The V and J calls and clone size are taken from that table; D and trimming were inferred from the DNA. Of hundreds of thousands of clones listed, 90% to 95% are singletons. As for this clone: Its antigen is currently unknown.

Only CD45RO-negative cells positively selected for CCR7 counted as naive CD8 cells, so terminally differentiated effector memory CD45RA+ cells were excluded. V lost 3 bases and J lost 1; bases outside the gene matches: 5. The CDR3 is 15 amino acids. Germline assignment: CDR1 LNHNV and CDR2 YYDKDF (reference sequence). This chain connects TRBV15 to TRBJ1-1, with TRBD1 matching 7 bases. This TCR was recovered from a man younger than 40 in good health. Sequencing used naive CD8+ T cells sorted from blood. In DNA form, the CDR3 reads TGTGCCACCAGCAGTGACCAGGGGGGGAACACTGAAGCTTTCTTT. This gives the protein CATSSDQGGNTEAFF.